What follows are 18 T cell receptor beta chains derived from one specimen sequenced in a study of blood T cells in healthy people across ages. A second PCR, run for about 6 to 11 cycles, used a sample-barcoded 5' primer plus a J-beta primer mix. TCRdb analysed the 5' RACE reads with MiXCR anew, one entry per CDR3 protein. The data show fewer than 1,200,000 distinct CDR3 sequences, 25% seen once. This sample also belongs to another study, concerning T cells of mothers and their children.

The source material was blood. All receptors come from a girl aged 2-10 years in good health.

The chain joins TRBV4-3 to TRBJ2-1; a weak D match, TRBD1 (6 bases). The CDR3 length is 16 residues. Trimming left V 3 bases short and J 3 bases short, with 15 bases between. Germline V CDR1 and CDR2: LGHNA, YSLEER. CDR3 nucleotides: TGCGCCAGCAGCCAGTACCGGGACACTTTCTACAATGAGCAGTTCTTC. Protein product: CASSQYRDTFYNEQFF.

This rearrangement joins TRBV11-1 to TRBJ2-7; unclear D gene. V shed 2 bases and J shed 0 bases, with 8 bases lying between them. This CDR3 spans 14 amino acids. Looked up from germline, CDR1 is SGHAT and CDR2 is FQDESV (reference sequence). The CDR3 protein is CASSLISSSYEQYF. CDR3 coding DNA: TGTGCCAGCAGCTTAATCTCGAGCTCCTACGAGCAGTACTTC. Full variable domain (remainder filled in from reference TRBV11-1 and TRBJ2-7): EAEVAQSPRYKITEKSQAVAFWCDPISGHATLYWYRQILGQGPELLVQFQDESVVDDSQLPKDRFSAERLKGVDSTLKIQPAELGDSAMYLCASSLISSSYEQYFGPGTRLTVT.

This sequence joins TRBV7-9 and TRBJ1-1; D is unclear. The CDR3 runs 13 residues. Trimming cost V 3 bases and J 1 base, with 6 bases left between them. Germline CDR1 and CDR2: SEHNR and FQNEAQ (reference sequence). The CDR3, as DNA: TGTGCCAGCAGCTTCAACACGAACACTGAAGCTTTCTTT. It translates to CASSFNTNTEAFF. Combining the CDR3 with reference TRBV7-9 and TRBJ1-1 gives the whole variable domain DTGVSQNPRHKITKRGQNVTFRCDPISEHNRLYWYRQTLGQGPEFLTYFQNEAQLEKSRLLSDRFSAERPKGSFSTLEIQRTEQGDSAMYLCASSFNTNTEAFFGQGTRLTVV.

This clonotype was recorded many times. J is TRBJ2-7 and V is TRBV29-1; no clear D gene. Deletions cut 6 bases from V and 1 base from J, with 7 bases between. CDR1 and CDR2 (germline): SQVTM, ANQGSEA. The length of the CDR3 is 11 residues. CDR3: CSVEASYEQYF. DNA of the CDR3: TGCAGCGTCGAGGCTTCCTACGAGCAGTACTTC.

The V and J genes are TRBV28 and TRBJ2-6; D might be TRBD1 or TRBD2, each matching 6 bases. The CDR3 extends over 15 amino acids. Trimming cost V 7 bases and J 4 bases, with 14 bases left between them. Germline-derived CDR1 and CDR2 are MDHEN and SYDVKM. The CDR3 region is CASTTLGGGANVLTF. CDR3 bases: TGTGCCAGCACTACCCTCGGGGGCGGGGCCAACGTCCTGACTTTC.

The chain joins TRBV28 to TRBJ2-7; the match to TRBD2 covers 11 bases. Germline values: CDR1 MDHEN, CDR2 SYDVKM. The V and J ends lost 7 bases and 5 bases, in that order; junction bases with no gene match: 7. The CDR3 covers 14 residues. The CDR3 spells CASKSSGGMDEQYF. The CDR3 nucleotides are TGTGCCAGCAAATCTAGCGGGGGGATGGACGAGCAGTACTTC.

Ten or more counts support this clonotype. The chain joins TRBV21-1 to TRBJ2-5; whether TRBD1, the table's D call, matches the DNA was not checked. TRBV21-1 is designated a pseudogene. The length of the CDR3 is 13 residues. Here the CDR3 DNA reads TGTGCCACAACTAAGGGACCCCAAGAGACCCAGTACTTC. This codes for CATTKGPQETQYF.

The chain employs TRBV20-1 and TRBJ2-3; D not certain. Germline V lookup: CDR1 DFQATT, CDR2 SNEGSKA (reference sequence). V lost 5 bases to trimming and J lost 4 bases, with 7 bases between them. The CDR3 runs to 11 residues. The CDR3 nucleotides are TGCAGTGCTGGTATAGCAGATACGCAGTATTTT. It is translated as CSAGIADTQYF.

The J gene is TRBJ2-5, the V gene TRBV7-9; either TRBD1 or TRBD2 may supply D (6 bases each). The germline CDR1 and CDR2 sequences are SEHNR and FQNEAQ (reference sequence). CDR3 size: 15 residues. V lost 5 bases, J lost 6 bases, and 19 bases lay in between. This CDR3 reads CASSGRDTAGKTQYF. The CDR3 DNA is TGTGCCAGCAGCGGCCGGGACACCGCGGGGAAGACCCAGTACTTC.

The V and J genes are TRBV14 and TRBJ2-1, with TRBD2 matching 7 bases. Trimming cost V 6 bases and J 10 bases; bases outside gene matches: 12. Looked up from germline, CDR1 is SGHDN and CDR2 is FVKESK. This CDR3 region has 14 residues. CDR3 residues: CASSVREGRVEQFF. The CDR3 DNA sequence: TGTGCCAGCAGTGTGAGGGAGGGCCGGGTGGAGCAGTTCTTC.

This clonotype occurred many times. The gene calls are TRBV2 and TRBJ2-3, with D perhaps matching TRBD1 or TRBD2 (5 bases each). The V end was cut by 4 bases, the J end by 2 bases, with 7 bases between. From germline, CDR1 is SNHLY and CDR2 FYNNEI. This CDR3 has 13 residues. In nucleotides, the CDR3 is TGTGCCAGCAGTGGGGGGTCCACAGATACGCAGTATTTT. Translated, it gives CASSGGSTDTQYF.

The chain has TRBV19 and TRBJ1-2, with 7 bases fitting TRBD1. Looked up from germline, CDR1 is LNHDA and CDR2 is SQIVND (reference sequence). The CDR3 has 13 amino acids. V trimming: 5 bases; J trimming: 7 bases; junction bases outside the gene matches: 7. The CDR3 sequence: CASSLQTGSGYTF. For the CDR3, the DNA is TGTGCCAGTAGTCTCCAGACAGGGAGTGGCTACACCTTC. The entire variable domain, with the rest obtained from reference TRBV19 and TRBJ1-2, is as follows: DGGITQSPKYLFRKEGQNVTLSCEQNLNHDAMYWYRQDPGQGLRLIYYSQIVNDFQKGDIAEGYSVSREKKESFPLTVTSAQKNPTAFYLCASSLQTGSGYTFGSGTRLTVV.

This clonotype was detected only a few times. The chain recombines TRBV20-1 with TRBJ1-1; D is perhaps TRBD1 (5 bases). Deletions cut 7 bases from V and 1 base from J, with 19 bases between. Germline-derived CDR1 and CDR2 are DFQATT and SNEGSKA (reference sequence). The CDR3 consists of 15 residues. This CDR3 reads CSGARPGPTNTEAFF. CDR3 in DNA: TGCAGTGGGGCGCGCCCGGGGCCCACGAACACTGAAGCTTTCTTT.

Only a few counts were recorded for this clonotype. The chain links TRBV25-1 to TRBJ2-3; possibly TRBD2 for D (6 bases). Deletions cut 3 bases from V and 7 bases from J, with 14 bases between. The CDR3 sequence is 14 residues long. The germline V gene has CDR1 MGHDK and CDR2 SYGVNS. The CDR3 protein is CASSDPSLAHTQYF. CDR3 coding DNA: TGTGCCAGCAGTGATCCCTCACTAGCCCATACGCAGTATTTT.

The rearrangement joins TRBV28 to TRBJ2-5, with 7 bases fitting TRBD1. Germline trimming cut 5 bases from V and 4 bases from J; bases unmatched to any gene: 16. In germline, CDR1 is MDHEN, CDR2 SYDVKM. This CDR3 has 17 residues. The CDR3 nucleotides read TGTGCCAGCAGTCAAGCCCGACAGGGAATAAGAATAGAGACCCAGTACTTC. This codes for CASSQARQGIRIETQYF. Full variable domain (missing parts from reference TRBV28 and TRBJ2-5): DVKVTQSSRYLVKRTGEKVFLECVQDMDHENMFWYRQDPGLGLRLIYFSYDVKMKEKGDIPEGYSVSREKKERFSLILESASTNQTSMYLCASSQARQGIRIETQYFGPGTRLLVL.

This clonotype was counted ten times or more. The genes are TRBV20-1 and TRBJ2-3; no definite D call. This CDR3 region has 12 residues. Germline lookup yields CDR1 DFQATT and CDR2 SNEGSKA (reference sequence). The V and J ends lost 0 bases and 0 bases respectively, with 1 base between them. CDR3 sequence (DNA): TGCAGTGCTAGAGAAAGCACAGATACGCAGTATTTT. It yields the protein CSARESTDTQYF.

Regarding this clonotype: A read error may explain this, as a much larger clone is one base away. The chain has TRBV10-3 and TRBJ2-1, with TRBD2 matching over 9 bases. CDR3 length equals 15 residues. V lost 4 bases to trimming and J lost 6 bases; unmatched junction nucleotides: 7. Germline V gene sequence: CDR1 ENHRY, CDR2 SYGVKD. The CDR3 protein is CAISGSLAGCNEQFF. DNA for the CDR3: TGTGCCATCAGTGGTAGTCTAGCGGGATGCAATGAGCAGTTCTTC.

This clonotype occurred a few times. The J gene is TRBJ1-1, the V gene TRBV5-1; D gene unclear. The V gene's germline CDR1 is SGHRS and CDR2 YFSETQ. The CDR3 consists of 14 residues. The V end was cut by 2 bases, the J end by 4 bases, with 12 bases between. DNA for the CDR3: TGCGCCAGCAGCTTCTCAGCGGAGGTCACTGAAGCTTTCTTT. This codes for CASSFSAEVTEAFF.